The present TCR beta chain was sequenced within a study of T and B cells in COVID-19 patients (dated by TCRdb to between 2020 and 2021). Study-wide context: Using TRB and IGH repertoire sequencing of peripheral blood, the study characterized adaptive immunity in COVID-19 patients who had active infection or had recovered. A recovered cohort comprised some 18 patients contributing fewer than 25 samples, mostly after mild to moderate COVID-19 managed as outpatients. Patients in the recovered cohort had a median age of approximately 35 years, compared with 67 years for patients in the active-infection cohort. Of the approximately 21 patients in the active-infection cohort, approximately 12 were critically ill and needed mechanical ventilation or ECMO. Comorbidities linked to unfavorable COVID-19 outcome were present in about 90% of the 20 patients in the active-infection cohort. The repository of TCR and BCR sequences included about 69 time points from 37 patients, and more than 7.5 million TCR sequences were analysed. A couple of patients were in both the active and recovered cohorts because samples existed from active disease and from after recovery. An age-matched reference group of 30 to 40 healthy donors negative for COVID-19 antibodies served as the comparison for repertoire analyses. As many as 9 follow-up blood samples were collected from each patient, and in some individuals these samples spanned different disease stages.

The junction shows trimming of 0 bases on V and 7 bases on J, plus 3 bases between the germline ends. From cysteine to phenylalanine, the CDR3 is 11 amino acids long. Only CDR3 DNA remains: 33 bases, in frame from the first base. From the germline V gene (reference sequence), CDR1 is GTSNPN and CDR2 is SVGIG. This clonotype is judged medium-sized (0.01 to 0.1%). Its specific antigen is unknown. Base qualities are missing; no much larger clone stands one base away. Reads for this sample came from an Illumina MiSeq. Multiplex PCR with BIOMED2 TRB-A/B primer pools was used to amplify the TRB rearrangements. Illumina-compatible adapters and 7-nucleotide sample barcodes were added to the amplicons in two consecutive PCRs. All library PCRs used Phusion HS II polymerase. The amplicons were purified from gel with the NucleoSpin Gel and PCR Clean-up kit, measured on Qubit, and combined at roughly 4.3 nM. Before Illumina next-generation sequencing, the quality of the amplicon pool was assessed on an Agilent 2100 Bioanalyzer. As for the authors' bioinformatics: Annotation of TRB rearrangements was done in MiXCR 3.0.8 with the default MiXCR reference library. Non-productive reads and sequences with fewer than 2 reads were excluded, and each unique CDR3 nucleotide sequence counted as one clone. Clonality, diversity, richness and V-J gene usage were computed in R 3.5.1. GLIPH2 was used to cluster TCRs based on CDR3 similarity, and OLGA was used to calculate the generation probabilities. GLIPH2 clusters were kept only when the clusters contained at least four unique TCR clonotypes present in at least three individuals. In-frame beta chains were kept once TCRdb had trimmed the public reads at Q25 with fastp and called clones with MiXCR. One record per CDR3 amino acid sequence lists the most common genes and DNA. None of the V and J calls come from the authors' own analysis; TCRdb made them. The sample yields some 21,000 distinct CDR3 sequences; approximately 30% were counted once. The ten top clones hold around 2.1% of the sample.

Genomic DNA extracted from blood was used in amounts of roughly 230-550 ng for amplification of TRB repertoires. Beyond this particular receptor, the publication reports: During active COVID-19 the TRB repertoires were highly clonal, but at recovery diversity and richness rose above the levels seen in healthy donors. The size of the cohort was considered insufficient for assessing HLA contributions to COVID-19 susceptibility or severity. In patients with COVID-19, the usage of TRBV/TRBJ genes was reported to be strongly skewed. Blood samples from mildly ill patients during symptoms and early samples from severe cases were scarce. It was stated that prospective validation of the reported TCR clusters was required before the clusters could be put to clinical use. Specific T cell subsets (CD4+/Treg/CD8+) and sorted SARS-CoV-2-responsive or tetramer+ T cells had not yet been sequenced, with those experiments still ongoing. The recovered cohort had 2,300 or so exclusive TCR clusters, including about 34 low-pGen clusters.

The sequencing sample was made of blood. This chain joins TRBV30 to TRBJ1-4, with the identity of the D gene unclear. This sequence originates from a human donor who had recovered from COVID-19. The CDR3 protein: CAWSVGEKLFF. In nucleotide form, the sequence is TGTGCCTGGAGTGTGGGTGAAAAACTGTTTTTT.